The entry below gives a single TCR beta chain sequence along with its context. The sample comes from a study of T cells after posttransplantation cyclophosphamide. Clones were read by immunoSEQ multiplex PCR, and TCRdb kept only the in-frame ones, dropping some. The sample records some 25,000 clones, around 88% being singletons. Trimming stripped 6 bases from V and 0 bases from J, with 12 bases between. Germline V gene sequence: CDR1 MNHEY, CDR2 SVGAGI. This CDR3 has 14 residues. The sequence came from a woman aged 55-69 years with a blood cancer, CMV-positive, and with a related stem cell donor. The V call is TRBV6-5, the J call TRBJ2-7, with TRBD1 as a possible D gene (6 bases). Sequenced material: PBMCs. CDR3 loop: CASSFRGASYEQYF. The CDR3 DNA reads as TGTGCCAGCAGCTTCAGGGGAGCCTCCTACGAGCAGTACTTC.